The rows below give T cell receptor beta chains drawn from one sample of a study of PD-1 blockade in classical Hodgkin lymphoma. Clones were read by immunoSEQ multiplex PCR, and TCRdb kept only the in-frame ones, dropping some. The profile shows about 7,300 clones, roughly four fifths of them singletons. The sample here was peripheral blood mononuclear cells (PBMCs), taken before the second cycle of nivolumab. These receptors all stem from a human donor with classical Hodgkin lymphoma. Each CDR3 is given with its conserved first and last residue. The order of the fields is J gene, clone size, D gene, V gene, CDR3 DNA, CDR3 protein. A D gene is named only where the DNA matches it firmly. Some rows mark clone size as missing; the rest say once, few, many or name a class of expanded clone.

J gene: TRBJ1-2
clone size: NA
D gene: NA
V gene: TRBV4-2
CDR3 DNA: TGTGCCAGCAGCCAAGAGACGGTCTGGAATGGCTACACCTTC
CDR3 protein: CASSQETVWNGYTF

J gene: TRBJ2-3
clone size: NA
D gene: NA
V gene: TRBV7-9
CDR3 DNA: TGTGCCAGCAACCCCAAGACAGCAACTCACACAGATACGCAGTATTTT
CDR3 protein: CASNPKTATHTDTQYF

J gene: TRBJ1-1
clone size: medium-sized
D gene: NA
V gene: TRBV5-6
CDR3 DNA: TGTGCCAGCACCCGGACCCGGATGGGGAACACTGAAGCTTTCTTT
CDR3 protein: CASTRTRMGNTEAFF

J gene: TRBJ2-7
clone size: once
D gene: NA
V gene: TRBV27
CDR3 DNA: TGTGCCAGCAGTTTTGCGGGGCGGGGACCCTACGAGCAGTACTTC
CDR3 protein: CASSFAGRGPYEQYF

J gene: TRBJ2-7
clone size: NA
D gene: NA
V gene: TRBV6-6
CDR3 DNA: TGTGCCAGCACCTTATCCCCTTCGTGGGCCTACGAGCAGTACTTC
CDR3 protein: CASTLSPSWAYEQYF

J gene: TRBJ1-6
clone size: once
D gene: NA
V gene: TRBV4-3
CDR3 DNA: TGCGCCAGCAGCCAAGATAGGCAGGGGAAGGGTTCACCCCTCCACTTT
CDR3 protein: CASSQDRQGKGSPLHF

J gene: TRBJ2-5
clone size: few
D gene: NA
V gene: TRBV5-5
CDR3 DNA: TGTGCCAGCAGCTTGATCTGGGACGATCAAGAGACCCAGTACTTC
CDR3 protein: CASSLIWDDQETQYF

J gene: TRBJ2-2
clone size: NA
D gene: NA
V gene: TRBV28
CDR3 DNA: TGTGCCAGCAGTTTAGAGCGGCCCCCCCCCTTCACCGGGGAGCTGTTTTTT
CDR3 protein: CASSLERPPPFTGELFF

J gene: TRBJ2-1
clone size: NA
D gene: TRBD2
V gene: TRBV7-8
CDR3 DNA: TGTGCCAGCACCGGGACTACCAACAATGAGCAGTTCTTC
CDR3 protein: CASTGTTNNEQFF

J gene: TRBJ1-4
clone size: NA
D gene: NA
V gene: TRBV5-4
CDR3 DNA: TGTGCCAGCAGCTTTGATGGGGGCGCGGAAGAAAAACTGTTTTTT
CDR3 protein: CASSFDGGAEEKLFF

J gene: TRBJ2-1
clone size: NA
D gene: NA
V gene: TRBV10-3
CDR3 DNA: TGTGCCATCAGTGAGTCGACTAGGAGTGTTGAAAATGAGCAGTTCTTC
CDR3 protein: CAISESTRSVENEQFF

J gene: TRBJ2-7
clone size: once
D gene: TRBD2
V gene: TRBV4-1
CDR3 DNA: TGCGCCAGCAGCCGGATAGCGGGAGGGTTGGGAAGGGAGCAGTACTTC
CDR3 protein: CASSRIAGGLGREQYF

J gene: TRBJ2-2
clone size: NA
D gene: NA
V gene: TRBV7-9
CDR3 DNA: TGTGCCAGCAGCCTCGACCAGACCGGGGAGCTGTTTTTT
CDR3 protein: CASSLDQTGELFF

J gene: TRBJ2-2
clone size: NA
D gene: NA
V gene: TRBV11-3
CDR3 DNA: TGTGCCAGCAGCTTAGGTGACAGAATCAGGGACACCGGGGAGCTGTTTTTT
CDR3 protein: CASSLGDRIRDTGELFF

J gene: TRBJ1-1
clone size: NA
D gene: NA
V gene: TRBV7-2
CDR3 DNA: TGTGCCAGCTTGGGGGTGGCGAACACTGAAGCTTTCTTT
CDR3 protein: CASLGVANTEAFF

J gene: TRBJ2-5
clone size: NA
D gene: NA
V gene: TRBV2
CDR3 DNA: TGTGCCAGCAGGCCGACAAGGGGTGCGGAGACCCAGTACTTC
CDR3 protein: CASRPTRGAETQYF

J gene: TRBJ2-3
clone size: NA
D gene: TRBD1
V gene: TRBV29-1
CDR3 DNA: TGCAGCACCAGGGGGCGCAGCACAGATACGCAGTATTTT
CDR3 protein: CSTRGRSTDTQYF

J gene: TRBJ2-2
clone size: NA
D gene: NA
V gene: TRBV4-1
CDR3 DNA: TGCGCCAGCAGCCAAGGTCGCTTTGCGAACACCGGGGAGCTGTTTTTT
CDR3 protein: CASSQGRFANTGELFF

J gene: TRBJ2-1
clone size: NA
D gene: TRBD1
V gene: TRBV5-1
CDR3 DNA: TGCGCCAGCAGCCCAGGGGGAACCCACTCCTACAATGAGCAGTTCTTC
CDR3 protein: CASSPGGTHSYNEQFF

J gene: TRBJ2-5
clone size: NA
D gene: NA
V gene: TRBV11-2
CDR3 DNA: TGTGCCAGCAGCAAGCAGGGCTGGGAGACCCAGTACTTC
CDR3 protein: CASSKQGWETQYF

J gene: TRBJ2-3
clone size: few
D gene: TRBD1
V gene: TRBV5-5
CDR3 DNA: TGTGCCAGCACCCGACAGGGGGGAGGAACAGATACGCAGTATTTT
CDR3 protein: CASTRQGGGTDTQYF

J gene: TRBJ2-6
clone size: NA
D gene: NA
V gene: TRBV5-4
CDR3 DNA: TGTGCCAGCAGCCCGGCTGGGGCCAACGTCCTGACTTTC
CDR3 protein: CASSPAGANVLTF

J gene: TRBJ1-1
clone size: once
D gene: TRBD1
V gene: TRBV5-1
CDR3 DNA: TGCGCCAGCAGCACATCGACAGGGTACGCCACTGAAGCTTTCTTT
CDR3 protein: CASSTSTGYATEAFF

J gene: TRBJ1-1
clone size: NA
D gene: NA
V gene: TRBV10-1
CDR3 DNA: TGCGCCAGCAGCAAGCCGGGACAAGCGGTTTTTTTTGGGGCTTTCTTT
CDR3 protein: CASSKPGQAVFFGAFF

J gene: TRBJ2-2
clone size: NA
D gene: NA
V gene: TRBV5-3
CDR3 DNA: TGTGCCAGAAGGTGGGGGGTAGGGCTGTTTTTT
CDR3 protein: CARRWGVGLFF

J gene: TRBJ2-2
clone size: NA
D gene: TRBD1
V gene: TRBV7-3
CDR3 DNA: TGTGCCAGCAGCCCAAGGACAGGGGTGAACACCGGGGAGCTGTTTTTT
CDR3 protein: CASSPRTGVNTGELFF

J gene: TRBJ1-5
clone size: NA
D gene: NA
V gene: TRBV28
CDR3 DNA: TGTGCCAGCAGTCCCCCCCGCGGACCCCAGCATTTT
CDR3 protein: CASSPPRGPQHF

J gene: TRBJ2-4
clone size: NA
D gene: NA
V gene: TRBV9
CDR3 DNA: TGTGCCAGCAGCGCAGACGGGGATGCCAAAAACATTCAGTACTTC
CDR3 protein: CASSADGDAKNIQYF

J gene: TRBJ2-2
clone size: NA
D gene: TRBD2
V gene: TRBV18
CDR3 DNA: TGTGCCAGCTCACCCGGGACTAGCGCTACCGGGGAGCTGTTTTTT
CDR3 protein: CASSPGTSATGELFF

J gene: TRBJ2-1
clone size: NA
D gene: NA
V gene: TRBV9
CDR3 DNA: TGTGCCAGCAGCGTAGTATCTGGACTTCAAGGGAATGAGCAGTTCTTC
CDR3 protein: CASSVVSGLQGNEQFF

J gene: TRBJ1-1
clone size: NA
D gene: TRBD1
V gene: TRBV9
CDR3 DNA: TGTGCCAGCAGCGTAGGGGACAGCGACACTGAAGCTTTCTTT
CDR3 protein: CASSVGDSDTEAFF

J gene: TRBJ2-3
clone size: NA
D gene: NA
V gene: TRBV5-1
CDR3 DNA: TGCGCCAGCAGTGGGAGTGCAGATACGCAGTATTTT
CDR3 protein: CASSGSADTQYF

J gene: TRBJ2-5
clone size: few
D gene: TRBD2
V gene: TRBV7-9
CDR3 DNA: TGTGCCAGCAGCCCGGGACTAGCGGGACTCTTTAAGACCCAGTACTTC
CDR3 protein: CASSPGLAGLFKTQYF

J gene: TRBJ1-2
clone size: NA
D gene: NA
V gene: TRBV6-5
CDR3 DNA: TGTGCCAGCATCAGGTGGGCGGATGGAGGTGGCTACACCTTC
CDR3 protein: CASIRWADGGGYTF

J gene: TRBJ1-2
clone size: once
D gene: NA
V gene: TRBV5-1
CDR3 DNA: TGCGCCAGCAGCTTCGTACCACAACCATATGGCTACACCTTC
CDR3 protein: CASSFVPQPYGYTF

J gene: TRBJ2-7
clone size: NA
D gene: TRBD1
V gene: TRBV28
CDR3 DNA: TGTGCCAGCAGGGGACAGGGGCTGTCCTACGAGCAGTACTTC
CDR3 protein: CASRGQGLSYEQYF

J gene: TRBJ1-4
clone size: NA
D gene: NA
V gene: TRBV7-6
CDR3 DNA: TGTGCCAGCAGCAAAGGCGGGGCGGATGAAAAACTGTTTTTT
CDR3 protein: CASSKGGADEKLFF

J gene: TRBJ2-1
clone size: NA
D gene: TRBD1
V gene: TRBV28
CDR3 DNA: TGTGCCAGCAGTCTCCGACAGGGAAGCTCCTACAATGAGCAGTTCTTC
CDR3 protein: CASSLRQGSSYNEQFF

J gene: TRBJ2-7
clone size: NA
D gene: TRBD1
V gene: TRBV6-5
CDR3 DNA: TGTGCCAGCAGTTACTTGGGACAGGATCCCTACGAGCAGTACTTC
CDR3 protein: CASSYLGQDPYEQYF

J gene: TRBJ2-1
clone size: NA
D gene: NA
V gene: TRBV29-1
CDR3 DNA: TGCAGCGTCCCCCGGGGCTACAATGAGCAGTTCTTC
CDR3 protein: CSVPRGYNEQFF

J gene: TRBJ2-3
clone size: NA
D gene: NA
V gene: TRBV5-4
CDR3 DNA: TGTGCCAGCAGCTGGGCCCGGGACGCTAGCACAGATACGCAGTATTTT
CDR3 protein: CASSWARDASTDTQYF

J gene: TRBJ2-1
clone size: NA
D gene: TRBD2
V gene: TRBV7-6
CDR3 DNA: TGTGCCAGCAGCTCCGGCGGGAGCTCCTACAATGAGCAGTTCTTC
CDR3 protein: CASSSGGSSYNEQFF